The subject of this entry is one T cell receptor beta chain. This sample was included in a study of response to subunit inactivated influenza vaccine. The trim removed 4 bases at V and 3 bases at J, leaving 7 bases unmatched. The germline CDR1 and CDR2 sequences are SGHDN and FVKESK. The CDR3 loop spans 15 amino acids. TCRdb used MiXCR to reprocess the RT-PCR reads, holding one entry per CDR3 protein. Of about 520,000 distinct CDR3 sequences in the sample, 25% were seen once. The chain employs TRBV14 and TRBJ1-2, with 8 bases identical to TRBD1. The sequence came from a man aged 50 or older who received an inactivated influenza vaccine. Sequencing used CD4+ T cells sorted from PBMCs, obtained less than 6 days after vaccination. The CDR3 is CASSPRTGLDYGYTF. The CDR3, as DNA: TGTGCCAGCAGCCCACGGACAGGGCTGGACTATGGCTACACCTTC.